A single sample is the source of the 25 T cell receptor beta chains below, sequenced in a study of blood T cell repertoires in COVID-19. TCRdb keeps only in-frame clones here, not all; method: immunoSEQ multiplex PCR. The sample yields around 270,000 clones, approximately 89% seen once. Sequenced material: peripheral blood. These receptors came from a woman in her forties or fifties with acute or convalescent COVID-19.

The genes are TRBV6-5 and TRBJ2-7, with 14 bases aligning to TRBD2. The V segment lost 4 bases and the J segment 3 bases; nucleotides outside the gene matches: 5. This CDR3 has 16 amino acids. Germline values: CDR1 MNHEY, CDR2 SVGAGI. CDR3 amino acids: CASSLTGTSGGYEQYF. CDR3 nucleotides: TGTGCCAGCAGTTTAACAGGGACTAGCGGGGGCTACGAGCAGTACTTC.

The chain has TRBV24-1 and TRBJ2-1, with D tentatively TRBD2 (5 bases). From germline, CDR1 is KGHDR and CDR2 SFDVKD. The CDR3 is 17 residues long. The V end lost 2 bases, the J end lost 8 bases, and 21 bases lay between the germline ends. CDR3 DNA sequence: TGTGCCACCAGTGATTCGAGACCGGGAACACCGAGCCATGAGCAGTTCTTC. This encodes CATSDSRPGTPSHEQFF.

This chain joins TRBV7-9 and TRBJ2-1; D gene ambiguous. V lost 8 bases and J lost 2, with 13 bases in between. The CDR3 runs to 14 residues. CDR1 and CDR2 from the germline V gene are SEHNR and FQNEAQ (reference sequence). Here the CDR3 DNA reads TGTGCCAGCGCTAAGCGCCAAGCCTACAATGAGCAGTTCTTC. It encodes CASAKRQAYNEQFF.

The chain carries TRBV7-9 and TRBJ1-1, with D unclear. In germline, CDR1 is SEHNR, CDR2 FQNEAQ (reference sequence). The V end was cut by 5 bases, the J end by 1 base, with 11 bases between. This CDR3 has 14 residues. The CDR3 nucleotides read TGTGCCAGCAGCCTTCCCCCGGGGAACACTGAAGCTTTCTTT. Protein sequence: CASSLPPGNTEAFF.

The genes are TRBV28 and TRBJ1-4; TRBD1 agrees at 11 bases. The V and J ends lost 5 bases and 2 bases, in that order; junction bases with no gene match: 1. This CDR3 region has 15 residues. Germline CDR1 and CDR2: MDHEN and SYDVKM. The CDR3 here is CASSGQGATNEKLFF. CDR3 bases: TGTGCCAGCAGTGGACAGGGGGCCACTAATGAAAAACTGTTTTTT.

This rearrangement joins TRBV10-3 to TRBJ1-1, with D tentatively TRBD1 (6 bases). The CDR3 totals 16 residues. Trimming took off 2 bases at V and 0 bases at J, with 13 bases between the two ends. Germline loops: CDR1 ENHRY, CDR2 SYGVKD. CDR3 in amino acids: CAISEADRSMNTEAFF. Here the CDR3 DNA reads TGTGCCATCAGTGAGGCGGACAGATCCATGAACACTGAAGCTTTCTTT.

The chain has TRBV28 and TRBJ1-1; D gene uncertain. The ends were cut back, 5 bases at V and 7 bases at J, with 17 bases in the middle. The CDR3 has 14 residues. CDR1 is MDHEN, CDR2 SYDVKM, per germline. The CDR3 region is CASSPSLPLVEAFF. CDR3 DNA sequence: TGTGCCAGCAGTCCGTCACTACCGTTGGTTGAAGCTTTCTTT.

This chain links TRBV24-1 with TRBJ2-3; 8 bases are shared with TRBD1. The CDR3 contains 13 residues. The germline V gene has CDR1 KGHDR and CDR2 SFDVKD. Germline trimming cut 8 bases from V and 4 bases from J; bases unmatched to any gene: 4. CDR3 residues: CATNGQGADTQYF. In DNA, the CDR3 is TGTGCCACCAACGGACAGGGAGCAGATACGCAGTATTTT.

CDR3 sequence (DNA): TGTGCCAGCAGCGTAGTCGATGAGCAGTTCTTC. Protein product: CASSVVDEQFF. The chain links TRBV9 to TRBJ2-1; no firm D call. This CDR3 comprises 11 residues. V was cut by 0 bases and J by 8 bases, with 3 bases left in between. The germline gives CDR1 SGDLS, CDR2 YYNGEE. Filled out from reference TRBV9 and TRBJ2-1, the complete variable domain reads DSGVTQTPKHLITATGQRVTLRCSPRSGDLSVYWYQQSLDQGLQFLIQYYNGEERAKGNILERFSAQQFPDLHSELNLSSLELGDSALYFCASSVVDEQFFGPGTRLTVL.

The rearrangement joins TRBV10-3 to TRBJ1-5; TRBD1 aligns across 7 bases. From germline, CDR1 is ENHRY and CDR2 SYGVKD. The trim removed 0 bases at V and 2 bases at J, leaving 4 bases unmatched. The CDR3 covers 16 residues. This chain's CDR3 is CAISESKGAGNQPQHF. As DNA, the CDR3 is TGTGCCATCAGTGAGTCGAAGGGGGCCGGCAATCAGCCCCAGCATTTT.

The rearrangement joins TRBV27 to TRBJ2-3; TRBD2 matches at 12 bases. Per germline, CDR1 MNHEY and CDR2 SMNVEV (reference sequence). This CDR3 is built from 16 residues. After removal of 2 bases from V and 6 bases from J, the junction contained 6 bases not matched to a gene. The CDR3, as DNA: TGTGCCAGCAGTTTAGTCCTAGCGGGAGGGCCTGATACGCAGTATTTT. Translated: CASSLVLAGGPDTQYF.

CDR3 nucleotide sequence: TGCGCCAGCAGCTTTAGGCAGGCTTCCTACGAGCAGTACTTC. This sequence encodes CASSFRQASYEQYF. The chain employs TRBV5-1 and TRBJ2-7; D is undetermined. Trimming removed 2 bases from V and 1 base from J, with 10 bases in between. This CDR3 region has 14 residues. Germline V gives CDR1 SGHRS, CDR2 YFSETQ.

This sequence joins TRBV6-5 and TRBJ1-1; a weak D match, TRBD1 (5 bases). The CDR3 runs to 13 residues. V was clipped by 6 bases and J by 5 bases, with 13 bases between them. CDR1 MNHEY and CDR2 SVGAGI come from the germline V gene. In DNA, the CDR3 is TGTGCCAGCAGAGGTCCAGGGAATACTGAAGCTTTCTTT. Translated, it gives CASRGPGNTEAFF.

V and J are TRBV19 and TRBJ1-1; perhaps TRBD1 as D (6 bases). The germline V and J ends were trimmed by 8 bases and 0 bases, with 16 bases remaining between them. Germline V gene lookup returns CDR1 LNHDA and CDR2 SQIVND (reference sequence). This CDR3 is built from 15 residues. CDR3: CASRPGVGMNTEAFF. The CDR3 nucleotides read TGTGCCAGTCGCCCAGGGGTGGGAATGAACACTGAAGCTTTCTTT.

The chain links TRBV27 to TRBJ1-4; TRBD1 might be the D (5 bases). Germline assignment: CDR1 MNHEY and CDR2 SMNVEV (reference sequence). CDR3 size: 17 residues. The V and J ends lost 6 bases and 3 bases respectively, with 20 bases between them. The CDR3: CASRAGWGETSNEKLFF. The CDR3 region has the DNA TGTGCCAGCAGGGCAGGGTGGGGGGAAACGTCTAATGAAAAACTGTTTTTT.

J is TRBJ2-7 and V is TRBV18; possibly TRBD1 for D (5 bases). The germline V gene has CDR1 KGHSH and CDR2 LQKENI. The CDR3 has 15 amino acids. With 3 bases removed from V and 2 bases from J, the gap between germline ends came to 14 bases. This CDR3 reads CASSPLVTTAYEQYF. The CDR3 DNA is TGTGCCAGCTCACCGCTAGTCACGACAGCCTACGAGCAGTACTTC.

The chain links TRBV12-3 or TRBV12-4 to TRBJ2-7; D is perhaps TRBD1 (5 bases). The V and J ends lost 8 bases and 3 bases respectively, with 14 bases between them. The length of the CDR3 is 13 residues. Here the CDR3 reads CASRGQGGYEQYF. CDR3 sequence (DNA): TGTGCCAGCCGTGGGCAGGGCGGCTACGAGCAGTACTTC.

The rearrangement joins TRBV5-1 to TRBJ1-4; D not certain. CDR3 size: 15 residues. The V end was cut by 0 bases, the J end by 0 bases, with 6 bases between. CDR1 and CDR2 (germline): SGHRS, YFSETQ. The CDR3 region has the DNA TGCGCCAGCAGCTTGGACAGTTCAACTAATGAAAAACTGTTTTTT. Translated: CASSLDSSTNEKLFF.

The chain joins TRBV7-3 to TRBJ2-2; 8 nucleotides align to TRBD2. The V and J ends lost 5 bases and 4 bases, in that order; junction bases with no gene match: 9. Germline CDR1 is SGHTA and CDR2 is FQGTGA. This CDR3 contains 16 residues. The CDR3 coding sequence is TGTGCCAGCAGCCCCGGGAGGGGTTGGGGCACCGGGGAGCTGTTTTTT. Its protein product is CASSPGRGWGTGELFF.

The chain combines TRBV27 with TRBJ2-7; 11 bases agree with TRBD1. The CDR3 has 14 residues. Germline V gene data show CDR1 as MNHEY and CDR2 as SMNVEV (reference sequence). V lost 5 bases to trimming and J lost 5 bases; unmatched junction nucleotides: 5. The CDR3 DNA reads TGTGCCAGCAGTCCGGACAGGGGGCTCGACGAGCAGTACTTC. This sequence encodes CASSPDRGLDEQYF.

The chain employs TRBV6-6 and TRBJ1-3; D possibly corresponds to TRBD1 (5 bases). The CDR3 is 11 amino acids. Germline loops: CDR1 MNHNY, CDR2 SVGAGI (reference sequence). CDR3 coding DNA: TGTGCTTATGGGGGGGGAAACACCATATATTTT. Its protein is CAYGGGNTIYF.

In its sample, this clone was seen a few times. CDR3 in amino acids: CASSLVDRGGINSPLHF. The CDR3, as DNA: TGTGCCAGCAGCTTAGTCGACAGGGGGGGGATTAATTCACCCCTCCACTTT. V is TRBV7-9 and J is TRBJ1-6; 9 bases line up with TRBD1. Germline V CDR1 and CDR2: SEHNR, FQNEAQ (reference sequence). V lost 1 base to trimming and J lost 6 bases; unmatched junction nucleotides: 7. The CDR3 is made up of 17 amino acids.

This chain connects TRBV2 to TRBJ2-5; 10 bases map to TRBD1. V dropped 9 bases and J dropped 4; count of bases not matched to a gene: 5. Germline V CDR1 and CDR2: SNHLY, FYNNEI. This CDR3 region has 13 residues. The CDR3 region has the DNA TGTGCCAGTGACAGGGGGCTAGGAGAGACCCAGTACTTC. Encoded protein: CASDRGLGETQYF.

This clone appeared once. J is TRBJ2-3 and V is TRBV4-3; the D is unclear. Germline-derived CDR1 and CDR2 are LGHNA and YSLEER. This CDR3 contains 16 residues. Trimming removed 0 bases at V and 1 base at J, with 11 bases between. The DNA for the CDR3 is TGCGCCAGCAGCCAAGATGGCAGGTCGGGCACAGATACGCAGTATTTT. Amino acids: CASSQDGRSGTDTQYF.

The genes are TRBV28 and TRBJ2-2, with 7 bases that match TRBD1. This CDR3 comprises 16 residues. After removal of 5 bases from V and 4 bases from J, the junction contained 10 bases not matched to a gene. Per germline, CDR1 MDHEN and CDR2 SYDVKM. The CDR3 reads CASSPPGGRSTGELFF. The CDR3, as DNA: TGTGCCAGCAGTCCTCCAGGGGGTCGGTCCACCGGGGAGCTGTTTTTT. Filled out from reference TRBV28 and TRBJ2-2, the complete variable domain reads DVKVTQSSRYLVKRTGEKVFLECVQDMDHENMFWYRQDPGLGLRLIYFSYDVKMKEKGDIPEGYSVSREKKERFSLILESASTNQTSMYLCASSPPGGRSTGELFFGEGSRLTVL.